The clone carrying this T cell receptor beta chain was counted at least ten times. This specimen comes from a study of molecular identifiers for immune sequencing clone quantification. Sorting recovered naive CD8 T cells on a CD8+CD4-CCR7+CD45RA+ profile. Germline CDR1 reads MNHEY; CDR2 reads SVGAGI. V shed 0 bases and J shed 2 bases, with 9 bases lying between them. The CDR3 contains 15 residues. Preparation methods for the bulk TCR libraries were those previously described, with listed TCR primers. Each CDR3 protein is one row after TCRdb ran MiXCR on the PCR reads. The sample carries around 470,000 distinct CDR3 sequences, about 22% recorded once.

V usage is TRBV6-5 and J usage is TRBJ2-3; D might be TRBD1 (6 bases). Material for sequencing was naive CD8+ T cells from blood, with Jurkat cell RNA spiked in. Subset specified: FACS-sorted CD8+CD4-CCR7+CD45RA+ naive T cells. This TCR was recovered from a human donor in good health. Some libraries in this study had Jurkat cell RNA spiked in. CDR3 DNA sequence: TGTGCCAGCAGTTACTCCGGACAGATCACAGATACGCAGTATTTT. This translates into CASSYSGQITDTQYF.